Below are 5 T cell receptor beta chains sequenced from a single sample in a study of blood T cell repertoires in COVID-19. Assay used: immunoSEQ multiplex PCR; TCRdb lists only in-frame clones, some missing. Found here are 180,000 or so clones, roughly 88% of them singletons; the top ten hold 3% to 3.5%. Sequences were obtained from peripheral blood. These receptors were obtained from a man aged 60 to 69 with acute or convalescent COVID-19.

V is TRBV6-5 and J is TRBJ2-3, with D unresolved. V was cut by 4 bases and J by 3 bases, with 11 bases left in between. This CDR3 has 14 amino acids. Germline V gene data show CDR1 as MNHEY and CDR2 as SVGAGI. The CDR3 DNA reads TGTGCCAGCAGTTTCGAACTGCAAACAGATACGCAGTATTTT. Translation gives CASSFELQTDTQYF.

This chain links TRBV18 with TRBJ2-5; the D gene is possibly TRBD2 (5 bases). Germline V gene data show CDR1 as KGHSH and CDR2 as LQKENI. The CDR3 covers 13 residues. Deletions cut 6 bases from V and 9 bases from J, with 17 bases between. The CDR3 is CASSLETRGSQYF. CDR3 DNA sequence: TGTGCCAGCTCTCTCGAAACCCGAGGGTCCCAGTACTTC.

The chain recombines TRBV3-1 (or the pseudogene TRBV3-2) with TRBJ2-1; perhaps TRBD1 as D (6 bases). This CDR3 spans 14 amino acids. Trimming stripped 4 bases from V and 8 bases from J, with 15 bases between. Germline V CDR1 and CDR2: LGHDT, YNNKEL (reference sequence). The CDR3 coding sequence is TGTGCCAGCAGCCCCTGGACAGCCCACGATGAGCAGTTCTTC. It yields the protein CASSPWTAHDEQFF.

The chain's CDR3 is CAWTIQAPSGNTIYF. As DNA, the CDR3 is TGTGCCTGGACCATACAGGCGCCTTCTGGAAACACCATATATTTT. The chain joins TRBV30 to TRBJ1-3; weak D call: TRBD1 (5 bases). The V end lost 4 bases, the J end lost 1 base, and 14 bases lay between the germline ends. This CDR3 comprises 15 residues. Germline lookup yields CDR1 GTSNPN and CDR2 SVGIG (reference sequence). The variable domain in full, completed from reference TRBV30 and TRBJ1-3, reads SQTIHQWPATLVQPVGSPLSLECTVEGTSNPNLYWYRQAAGRGLQLLFYSVGIGQISSEVPQNLSASRPQDRQFILSSKKLLLSDSGFYLCAWTIQAPSGNTIYFGEGSWLTVV.

The chain recombines TRBV28 with TRBJ2-2, with D unresolved. The V end was cut by 6 bases, the J end by 5 bases, with 7 bases between. CDR1 is MDHEN and CDR2 is SYDVKM in the germline V gene. This CDR3 has 12 residues. This CDR3 reads CASRERTGELFF. The CDR3 bases are TGTGCCAGCAGGGAGAGAACCGGGGAGCTGTTTTTT.